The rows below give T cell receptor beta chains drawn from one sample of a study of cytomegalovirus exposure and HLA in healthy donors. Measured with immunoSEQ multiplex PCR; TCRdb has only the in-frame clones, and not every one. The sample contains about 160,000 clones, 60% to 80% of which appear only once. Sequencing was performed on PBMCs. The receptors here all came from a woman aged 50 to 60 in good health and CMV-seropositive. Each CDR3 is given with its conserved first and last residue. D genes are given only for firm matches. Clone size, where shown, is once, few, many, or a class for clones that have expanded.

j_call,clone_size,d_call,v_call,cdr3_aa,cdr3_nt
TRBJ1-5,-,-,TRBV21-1,CASRPLIDRSNQPQHF,TGTGCCAGCAGGCCGTTAATCGACAGGAGCAATCAGCCCCAGCATTTT
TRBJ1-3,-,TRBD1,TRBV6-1,CASSKRGQGTTIYF,TGTGCCAGCAGCAAAAGGGGACAGGGCACCACCATATATTTT
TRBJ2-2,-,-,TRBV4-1,CASSQGQLNTGELFF,TGCGCCAGCAGCCAAGGTCAACTTAACACCGGGGAGCTGTTTTTT
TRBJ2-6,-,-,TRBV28,CASTQPRVDSGANVLTF,TGTGCCAGCACCCAACCGAGGGTGGATTCTGGGGCCAACGTCCTGACTTTC
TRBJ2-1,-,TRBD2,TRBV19,CASSNPFSGASYNEQFF,TGTGCCAGTAGTAATCCCTTTAGCGGGGCATCCTACAATGAGCAGTTCTTC
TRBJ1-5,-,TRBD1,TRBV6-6,CASVGQGANQPQHF,TGTGCCAGCGTAGGACAGGGGGCAAATCAGCCCCAGCATTTT
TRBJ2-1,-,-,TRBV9,CASSVGGLSGEQFF,TGTGCCAGCAGCGTAGGAGGGCTAAGTGGAGAGCAGTTCTTC
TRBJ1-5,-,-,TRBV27,CASSLTPGKFQPQHF,TGTGCCAGCAGTTTAACCCCAGGGAAGTTTCAGCCCCAGCATTTT
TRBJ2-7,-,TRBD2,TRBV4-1,CASSQFPGAASGRAAEQYF,TGCGCCAGCAGCCAATTCCCCGGGGCAGCTAGCGGGAGGGCCGCCGAGCAGTACTTC
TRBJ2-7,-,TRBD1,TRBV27,CASSFGTGETHEQYF,TGTGCCAGCAGTTTTGGGACAGGGGAGACCCACGAGCAGTACTTC
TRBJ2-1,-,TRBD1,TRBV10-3,CAIRLDRTNNEQFF,TGTGCCATCAGGTTGGACAGGACCAACAATGAGCAGTTCTTC
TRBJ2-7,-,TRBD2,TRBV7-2,CASSLRTSGTYEQYF,TGTGCCAGCAGCTTAAGGACTAGCGGAACCTACGAGCAGTACTTC
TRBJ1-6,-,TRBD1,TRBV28,CASSLGRTGIGSPLHF,TGTGCCAGCAGTTTAGGTCGGACAGGGATTGGCTCACCCCTCCACTTT
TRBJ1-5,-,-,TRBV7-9,CASSLVGGGSNQPQHF,TGTGCCAGCAGCTTAGTGGGGGGTGGGAGCAATCAGCCCCAGCATTTT
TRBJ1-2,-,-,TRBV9,CASSMTGFEGYTF,TGTGCCAGCAGCATGACAGGATTCGAGGGCTACACCTTC
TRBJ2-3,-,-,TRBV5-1,CASSSYSILDTQYF,TGCGCCAGCAGCTCTTATTCTATCTTGGATACGCAGTATTTT
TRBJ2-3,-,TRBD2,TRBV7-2,CASSYGTSGVGDTQYF,TGTGCCAGCAGCTACGGGACTAGCGGGGTTGGAGATACGCAGTATTTT
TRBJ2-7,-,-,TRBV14,CASSLNHRREQYF,TGTGCCAGCAGCCTGAACCACCGGCGGGAGCAGTACTTC
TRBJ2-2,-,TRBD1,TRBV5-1,CASSGQGAGTGELFF,TGCGCCAGCAGCGGACAGGGGGCCGGCACCGGGGAGCTGTTTTTT
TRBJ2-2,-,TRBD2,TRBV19,CASSSGGNTGELFF,TGTGCCAGTAGTAGCGGGGGAAACACCGGGGAGCTGTTTTTT
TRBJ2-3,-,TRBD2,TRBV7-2,CASSLNQRGDTQYF,TGTGCCAGCAGCTTAAACCAGCGGGGAGATACGCAGTATTTT
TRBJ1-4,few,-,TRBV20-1,CSARGEKLFF,TGCAGTGCCAGGGGTGAAAAACTGTTTTTT
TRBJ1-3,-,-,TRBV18,CASSPRTDNSGNTIYF,TGTGCCAGCTCACCCCGGACAGACAACTCTGGAAACACCATATATTTT
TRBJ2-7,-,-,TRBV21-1,CASSKIGHTDEQYF,TGTGCCAGCAGCAAAATAGGACATACTGACGAGCAGTACTTC
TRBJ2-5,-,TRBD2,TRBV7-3,CASSVGTSLAETQYF,TGTGCCAGCAGCGTGGGGACTAGTCTGGCGGAGACCCAGTACTTC